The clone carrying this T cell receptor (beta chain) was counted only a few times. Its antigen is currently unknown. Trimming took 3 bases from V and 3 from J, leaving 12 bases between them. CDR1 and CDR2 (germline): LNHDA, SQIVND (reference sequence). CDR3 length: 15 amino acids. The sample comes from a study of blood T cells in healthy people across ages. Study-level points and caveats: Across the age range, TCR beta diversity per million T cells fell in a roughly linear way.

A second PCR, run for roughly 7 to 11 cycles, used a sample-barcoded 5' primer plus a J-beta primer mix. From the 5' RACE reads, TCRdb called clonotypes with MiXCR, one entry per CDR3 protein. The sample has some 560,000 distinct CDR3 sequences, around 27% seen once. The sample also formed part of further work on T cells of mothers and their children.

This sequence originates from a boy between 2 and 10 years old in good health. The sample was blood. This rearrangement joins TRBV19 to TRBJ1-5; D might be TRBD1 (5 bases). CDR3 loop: CASSIPRDFNQPQHF. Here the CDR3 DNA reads TGTGCCAGTAGTATCCCCAGGGACTTCAATCAGCCCCAGCATTTT.